Each of the 12 T cell receptor beta chains below was sequenced from the same sample in a study of blood T cell repertoires in COVID-19. Using immunoSEQ multiplex PCR, the repertoire was profiled, and TCRdb retains in-frame clones only, with some absent. The data hold about 54,000 clones, with about 88% observed a single time. The material sequenced was peripheral blood. The receptor source for this set is a man aged 55 to 70 with active COVID-19.

The CDR3 DNA follows: TGTGCCAGCAGCTTAGTACAGGGGGCATTTGGTGAGCAGTTCTTC. It specifies CASSLVQGAFGEQFF. The chain combines TRBV7-8 with TRBJ2-1, with TRBD1 matching 9 bases. Trimming removed 1 base from V and 9 bases from J; junction bases left unmatched: 7. Germline CDR1 and CDR2: SGHVS and FQNEAQ. The CDR3 is 15 amino acids.

The V gene is TRBV2, the J gene TRBJ2-7, with 8 bases that match TRBD1. This CDR3 comprises 13 residues. The germline CDR1 and CDR2 sequences are SNHLY and FYNNEI. The J segment lost 2 bases and the V segment lost 10 bases, leaving 7 bases of the junction unmatched. The CDR3: CATRTGRTYEQYF. In DNA form, the CDR3 reads TGTGCCACTAGGACAGGGAGAACCTACGAGCAGTACTTC.

The gene calls are TRBV15 and TRBJ1-1, with D perhaps matching TRBD1 (5 bases). CDR3 length: 14 amino acids. The germline V gene encodes CDR1 LNHNV and CDR2 YYDKDF (reference sequence). Trimming left V 11 bases short and J 5 bases short, with 21 bases between. The CDR3, as DNA: TGTGCCGTCCTAAGCGGGGTCGGGGGGACTGAAGCTTTCTTT. It encodes CAVLSGVGGTEAFF.

The chain carries TRBV5-1 and TRBJ2-3; TRBD2 aligns across 14 bases. This CDR3 comprises 16 residues. Trimming at V came to 4 bases and at J to 5 bases, leaving 6 bases not matched to a gene. The germline CDR1 and CDR2 sequences are SGHRS and YFSETQ. The DNA of the CDR3 is TGCGCCAGCAGCCCGGGACTAGCGGGAGAGGTAGATACGCAGTATTTT. It is translated as CASSPGLAGEVDTQYF.

The chain carries TRBV18 and TRBJ2-1, with TRBD2 matching over 8 bases. This CDR3 is built from 14 residues. V lost 0 bases and J lost 10; bases outside the gene matches: 5. Per germline, CDR1 KGHSH and CDR2 LQKENI. The CDR3 reads CASSPPSGGDEQFF. The CDR3 DNA reads TGTGCCAGCTCACCACCCTCGGGGGGGGACGAGCAGTTCTTC.

The chain couples TRBV15 to TRBJ2-7, with 11 positions matching TRBD2. The CDR3 loop spans 15 amino acids. With V trimmed by 1 base and J by 6 bases, 5 bases remained unmatched. Germline V CDR1 and CDR2: LNHNV, YYDKDF (reference sequence). As DNA, the CDR3 is TGTGCCACCAGCAGAGCCACTAGCGGGAGTGGCGAGCAGTACTTC. Its translation: CATSRATSGSGEQYF.

The CDR3 nucleotides are TGTGCCAGCAGTTTGGACAGGGGGCGTGAAAAACTGTTTTTT. Its translation is CASSLDRGREKLFF. The V and J genes are TRBV6-5 and TRBJ1-4; the match to TRBD1 covers 11 bases. CDR1 MNHEY and CDR2 SVGAGI come from the germline V gene. The CDR3 is 14 residues long. J gave up 7 bases and V 4 bases, and 2 bases lay outside the gene matches.

This sequence joins TRBV3-1 (or the pseudogene TRBV3-2) and TRBJ2-1; D may be TRBD2 (6 bases). Looked up from germline, CDR1 is LGHDT and CDR2 is YNNKEL (reference sequence). Trimming took off 4 bases at V and 14 bases at J, with 24 bases between the two ends. The CDR3 is 15 residues long. CDR3 DNA sequence: TGTGCCAGCAGCCTTAACTGGGGGTTTCCCGGGAGTAAGTTCTTC. It is translated as CASSLNWGFPGSKFF.

The chain is built from TRBV20-1 and TRBJ1-2; a weak D match, TRBD1 (5 bases). The CDR3 contains 10 residues. CDR1 DFQATT and CDR2 SNEGSKA come from the germline V gene (reference sequence). The V gene lost 8 bases and the J gene lost 8 bases, with 12 bases spanning the gap. The CDR3 sequence: CSPDQGGYTF. The DNA for the CDR3 is TGCAGTCCGGACCAGGGAGGCTACACCTTC.

The chain links TRBV27 to TRBJ2-3; 13 bases are shared with TRBD2. Germline V gene sequence: CDR1 MNHEY, CDR2 SMNVEV (reference sequence). This CDR3 is 17 amino acids long. J lost 5 bases, V lost 4 bases, and 9 bases had no gene match. This chain's CDR3 is CASSSRLAGGGGDTQYF. The CDR3 coding sequence is TGTGCCAGCAGTTCCCGACTAGCGGGAGGCGGGGGAGATACGCAGTATTTT.

The chain links TRBV21-1 to TRBJ2-7; the table's D call TRBD2 went unverified against the DNA. TRBV21-1 is given as a pseudogene. The length of the CDR3 is 13 residues. The CDR3 region has the DNA TGTGCCAGCAGCAATAGCCATACCTACGAGCAGTACTTC. This codes for CASSNSHTYEQYF.

The chain uses TRBV7-2 and TRBJ2-3; 9 positions match TRBD2. J lost 1 base, V lost 4 bases, and 3 bases had no gene match. Per germline, CDR1 SGHTA and CDR2 FQGNSA. The CDR3 sequence is 15 residues long. Written as DNA, the CDR3 is TGTGCCAGCAGCTCATTAGCGGGAGGCACAGATACGCAGTATTTT. Its protein product is CASSSLAGGTDTQYF.